These T cell receptor beta chains were read from a single sample in a study of CD8 T cells in Susac syndrome. TCRdb itself ran the immunoSEQ multiplex PCR reads through MiXCR, one entry per CDR3 protein. The data hold roughly 180,000 distinct CDR3 sequences, with about 95% observed a single time. Specimen: CD4+ T cells from PBMCs. These receptors all come from a human donor in good health. CDR3s include the opening cysteine and the closing phenylalanine or tryptophan. A D gene is named only where the DNA matches it firmly. Part of the rows lack a size; the others show once, few, many or a class for expanded clones.

clone_size,v_call,d_call,j_call,cdr3_nt,cdr3_aa
NA,TRBV29-1,NA,TRBJ1-1,TGCAGCGTTGAAGATCCTCGACACACGGGATCGAACACTGAAGCTTTCTTT,CSVEDPRHTGSNTEAFF
NA,TRBV20-1,TRBD1,TRBJ1-2,TGCAGCGAACTACAGGGGAACTATGGCTACACCTTC,CSELQGNYGYTF
NA,TRBV24-1,NA,TRBJ2-1,TGTGCCACCTCTGCGGCCGATGAGCAGTTCTTC,CATSAADEQFF
NA,TRBV7-2,TRBD1,TRBJ2-1,TGTGCCAGCAGCGCCCAGGGGGAAGTCAATGAGCAGTTCTTC,CASSAQGEVNEQFF
NA,TRBV25-1,TRBD1,TRBJ2-7,TGTGCCAGCCCTCACGACAGGGGCTCCTACGAGCAGTACTTC,CASPHDRGSYEQYF
NA,TRBV30,NA,TRBJ1-1,TGTGCCTGGAGTACCACGAGAGGAACTGAAGCTTTCTTT,CAWSTTRGTEAFF
NA,TRBV30,NA,TRBJ2-3,TGTGCCTGGAGCCAGGCGGGTTCGGATACGCAGTATTTT,CAWSQAGSDTQYF
NA,TRBV6-6,NA,TRBJ2-5,TGTGCCAGCAACCGGGGACAAGAGACCCAGTACTTC,CASNRGQETQYF
NA,TRBV18,TRBD1,TRBJ2-1,TGTGCCAGCTCACCGGACAGGGTGGATGAGCAGTTCTTC,CASSPDRVDEQFF
NA,TRBV6-1,TRBD2,TRBJ2-7,TGTGCCAGCAGGGCGTCCCTTTTGCGGGAGCGCTACGAGCAGTACTTC,CASRASLLRERYEQYF
NA,TRBV3-1,NA,TRBJ2-7,TGTGCCAGCAGCCGGCTCGGACCCCACGAGCAGTACTTC,CASSRLGPHEQYF
once,TRBV27,NA,TRBJ2-7,TGTGCCAGCAGTATCCTTGACAGGCCGGGGGAGCAGTACTTC,CASSILDRPGEQYF
NA,TRBV4-3,NA,TRBJ2-7,TGCGCCAGCAGCCAAGACGGGAGAGGGACCTACGAGCAGTACTTC,CASSQDGRGTYEQYF
NA,TRBV20-1,TRBD1,TRBJ2-5,TGCAGTGCTAGAGATCCCTGGGACAGGCGACTCAAAGAGACCCAGTACTTC,CSARDPWDRRLKETQYF
NA,TRBV3-1,TRBD1,TRBJ1-2,TGTGCCAGCAGCCACTCGGACAGGGGAGGATATGGCTACACCTTC,CASSHSDRGGYGYTF
few,TRBV20-1,TRBD2,TRBJ2-5,TGCAGTGCCGGGAGGCGGGAGACCCAGTACTTC,CSAGRRETQYF
once,TRBV7-2,NA,TRBJ2-7,TGTGCCAGCAGCCCATTTCGGGGGAGCTACGAGCAGTACTTC,CASSPFRGSYEQYF
NA,TRBV20-1,NA,TRBJ2-7,TGCAGTGCTCCCTTAGCAGACGAGCAGTACTTC,CSAPLADEQYF
NA,TRBV3-1,TRBD1,TRBJ1-5,TGTGCCAGCAGCCTTCGATCGGGGACAGGGGGAGGTAGCAATCAGCCCCAGCATTTT,CASSLRSGTGGGSNQPQHF
NA,TRBV30,TRBD1,TRBJ1-1,TGTGCCTGGACTGTGGGACAGGGGCTTTGGGCCCCTGAAGCTTTCTTT,CAWTVGQGLWAPEAFF
NA,TRBV7-9,TRBD1,TRBJ1-1,TGTGCCAGCAGCCCGGGGACAGGGGGGGACACTGAAGCTTTCTTT,CASSPGTGGDTEAFF
NA,TRBV24-1,TRBD2,TRBJ2-1,TGTGCCACCAGTGATAGAGCGGGGTACAATGAGCAGTTCTTC,CATSDRAGYNEQFF
NA,TRBV4-3,NA,TRBJ2-7,TGCGCCAGCAGCCAGGGACGGCACTACGAGCAGTACTTC,CASSQGRHYEQYF
NA,TRBV12-3/TRBV12-4,NA,TRBJ2-7,TGTGCCAGCAGTTTCTCGGGGAGCGAGCAGTACTTC,CASSFSGSEQYF
NA,TRBV15,TRBD2,TRBJ2-1,TGTGCCACCAGCAGAAGTAGCGGGAGGGAGCAGTTCTTC,CATSRSSGREQFF
NA,TRBV4-1,TRBD2,TRBJ2-7,TGCGCCAGCAGCCTCGGGACTAGCGCCTACGAGCAGTACTTC,CASSLGTSAYEQYF
NA,TRBV20-1,TRBD2,TRBJ2-1,TGCAGTGCTAGAGTTGTAGCGGGAGGGCTTATTTCGTCCAATGAGCAGTTCTTC,CSARVVAGGLISSNEQFF
NA,TRBV7-9,NA,TRBJ1-5,TGTGCCAGCAGCTTAACTGGAATCGGGCCCCAGCATTTT,CASSLTGIGPQHF
NA,TRBV20-1,NA,TRBJ2-6,TGCAGTGCTGGAGGGGGCTCTGGGGCCAACGTCCTGACTTTC,CSAGGGSGANVLTF
NA,TRBV7-3,TRBD2,TRBJ2-1,TGTGCCAGCAGCTTATCTAGCGGGAGTGTAAATGAGCAGTTCTTC,CASSLSSGSVNEQFF
NA,TRBV18,TRBD1,TRBJ1-2,TGTGCCAGCTCACCAACGGGTCAGGGGGCGAATGGCTACACCTTC,CASSPTGQGANGYTF
NA,TRBV7-6,NA,TRBJ2-7,TGTGCCAGCAGCTGGGACACATCCTACGAGCAGTACTTC,CASSWDTSYEQYF
NA,TRBV21-1,NA,TRBJ2-7,TGTGCCAGCAGCAAAGGGGGTGCCTTGTACGAGCAGTACTTC,CASSKGGALYEQYF